This T cell receptor beta chain was recovered during a study of CD8 T cells in ankylosing spondylitis. The germline V gene has CDR1 SGHKS and CDR2 YYEKEE (reference sequence). This CDR3 region has 14 residues. V was shortened by 4 bases and J by 3 bases, with 13 bases between the two germline ends. This clonotype was found many times. Each CDR3 protein is one row after TCRdb ran MiXCR on the 5' RACE reads. Of roughly 64,000 distinct CDR3 sequences in the sample, over 5% were seen once. The source is a male donor with ankylosing spondylitis. The gene calls are TRBV5-5 and TRBJ2-5; D gene ambiguous. Sample: synovial fluid, either unsorted or a sorted T cell fraction (not recorded which). As DNA, the CDR3 is TGTGCCAGCAGCCGGTCAGTGGGGAAAGAGACCCAGTACTTC. This translates into CASSRSVGKETQYF. The entire variable domain, with the rest obtained from reference TRBV5-5 and TRBJ2-5, is as follows: DAGVTQSPTHLIKTRGQQVTLRCSPISGHKSVSWYQQVLGQGPQFIFQYYEKEERGRGNFPDRFSARQFPNYSSELNVNALLLGDSALYLCASSRSVGKETQYFGPGTRLLVL.